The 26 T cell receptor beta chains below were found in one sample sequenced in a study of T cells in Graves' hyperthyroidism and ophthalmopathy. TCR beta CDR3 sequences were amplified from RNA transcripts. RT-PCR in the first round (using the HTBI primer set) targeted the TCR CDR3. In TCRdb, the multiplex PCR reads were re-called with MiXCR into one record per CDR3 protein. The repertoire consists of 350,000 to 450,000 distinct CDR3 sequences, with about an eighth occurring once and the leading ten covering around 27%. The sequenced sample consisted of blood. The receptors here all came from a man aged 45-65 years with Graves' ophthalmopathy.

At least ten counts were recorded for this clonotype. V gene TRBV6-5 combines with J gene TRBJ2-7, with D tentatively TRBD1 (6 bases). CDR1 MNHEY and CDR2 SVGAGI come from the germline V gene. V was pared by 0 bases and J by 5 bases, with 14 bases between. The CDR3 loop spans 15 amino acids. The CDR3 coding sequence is TGTGCCAGCAGTTACTCAGTGACAGGCGGAGACGAGCAGTACTTC. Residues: CASSYSVTGGDEQYF.

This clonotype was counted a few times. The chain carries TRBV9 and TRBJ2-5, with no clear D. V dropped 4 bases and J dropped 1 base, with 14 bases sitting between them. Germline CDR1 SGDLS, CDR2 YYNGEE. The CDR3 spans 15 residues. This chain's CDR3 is CASSPHERGQETQYF. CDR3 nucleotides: TGTGCCAGCAGCCCCCATGAGAGAGGCCAAGAGACCCAGTACTTC. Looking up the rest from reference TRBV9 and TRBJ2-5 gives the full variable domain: DSGVTQTPKHLITATGQRVTLRCSPRSGDLSVYWYQQSLDQGLQFLIQYYNGEERAKGNILERFSAQQFPDLHSELNLSSLELGDSALYFCASSPHERGQETQYFGPGTRLLVL.

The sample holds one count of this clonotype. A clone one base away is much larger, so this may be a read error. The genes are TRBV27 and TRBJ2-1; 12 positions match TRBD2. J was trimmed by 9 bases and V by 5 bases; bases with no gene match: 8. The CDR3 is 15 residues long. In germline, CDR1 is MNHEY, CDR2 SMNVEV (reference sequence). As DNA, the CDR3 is TGTGCCAGCAGTATTCTAGCGGGAGGGGGTAGTGAGCAGTTCTTC. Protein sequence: CASSILAGGGSEQFF.

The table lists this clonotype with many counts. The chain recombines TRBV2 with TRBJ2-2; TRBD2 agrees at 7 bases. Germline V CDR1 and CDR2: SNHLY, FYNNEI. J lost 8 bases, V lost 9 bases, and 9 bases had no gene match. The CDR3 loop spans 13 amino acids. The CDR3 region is CASGSGISGELFF. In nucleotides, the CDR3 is TGTGCCAGTGGAAGCGGGATCTCGGGGGAGCTGTTTTTT.

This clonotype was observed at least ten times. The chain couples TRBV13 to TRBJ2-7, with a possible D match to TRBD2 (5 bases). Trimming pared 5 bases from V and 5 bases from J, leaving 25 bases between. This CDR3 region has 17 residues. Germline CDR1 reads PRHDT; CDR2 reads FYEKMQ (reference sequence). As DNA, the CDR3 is TGTGCCAGCAGCACCCGGGGAGCGACTAACAGCCCCCACGAGCAGTACTTC. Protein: CASSTRGATNSPHEQYF.

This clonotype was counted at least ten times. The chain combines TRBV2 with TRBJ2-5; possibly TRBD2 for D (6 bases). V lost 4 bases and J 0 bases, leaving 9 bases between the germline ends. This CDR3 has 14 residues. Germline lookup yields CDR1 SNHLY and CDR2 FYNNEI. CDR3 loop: CASSGRDYQETQYF. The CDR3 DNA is TGTGCCAGCAGTGGACGGGACTACCAAGAGACCCAGTACTTC.

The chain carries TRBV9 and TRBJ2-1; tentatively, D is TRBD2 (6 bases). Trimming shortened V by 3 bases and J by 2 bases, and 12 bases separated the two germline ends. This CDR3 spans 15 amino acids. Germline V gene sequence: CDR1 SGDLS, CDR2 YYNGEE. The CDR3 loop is CASSARGFPYNEQFF. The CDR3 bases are TGTGCCAGCAGCGCCCGGGGGTTCCCCTACAATGAGCAGTTCTTC.

CDR3: CATSDPGPSSYNEQFF. Written as DNA, the CDR3 is TGTGCCACCAGTGATCCCGGGCCGAGCTCCTACAATGAGCAGTTCTTC. J is TRBJ2-1 and V is TRBV24-1; no definite D call. V dropped 3 bases and J dropped 0 bases, with 11 bases sitting between them. The CDR3 is made up of 16 amino acids. Germline V gene data show CDR1 as KGHDR and CDR2 as SFDVKD.

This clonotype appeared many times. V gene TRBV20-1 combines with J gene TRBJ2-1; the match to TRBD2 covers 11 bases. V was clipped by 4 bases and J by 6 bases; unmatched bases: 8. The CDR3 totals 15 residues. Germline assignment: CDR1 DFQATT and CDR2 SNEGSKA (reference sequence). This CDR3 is CSATSPLAGGNEQFF. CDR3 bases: TGCAGTGCTACCTCCCCCCTAGCGGGAGGCAATGAGCAGTTCTTC.

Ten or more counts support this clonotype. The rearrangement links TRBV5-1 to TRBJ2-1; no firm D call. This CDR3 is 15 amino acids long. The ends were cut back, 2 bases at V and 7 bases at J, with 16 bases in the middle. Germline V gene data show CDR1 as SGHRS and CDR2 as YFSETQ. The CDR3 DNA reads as TGCGCCAGCAGCTTCTTAGCCGGTGTAGGTAATGAGCAGTTCTTC. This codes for CASSFLAGVGNEQFF.

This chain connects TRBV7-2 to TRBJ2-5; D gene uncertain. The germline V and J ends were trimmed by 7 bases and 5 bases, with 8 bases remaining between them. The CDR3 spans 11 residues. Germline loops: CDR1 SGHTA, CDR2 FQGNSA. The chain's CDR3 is CASITGETQYF. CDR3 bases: TGTGCCAGCATCACCGGGGAGACCCAGTACTTC.

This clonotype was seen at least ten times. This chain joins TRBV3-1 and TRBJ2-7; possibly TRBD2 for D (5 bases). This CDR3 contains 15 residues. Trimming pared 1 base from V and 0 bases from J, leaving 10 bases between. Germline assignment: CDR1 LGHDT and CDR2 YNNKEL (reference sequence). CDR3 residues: CASSQVRRSSYEQYF. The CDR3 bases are TGTGCCAGCAGCCAAGTCCGGAGGAGCTCCTACGAGCAGTACTTC.

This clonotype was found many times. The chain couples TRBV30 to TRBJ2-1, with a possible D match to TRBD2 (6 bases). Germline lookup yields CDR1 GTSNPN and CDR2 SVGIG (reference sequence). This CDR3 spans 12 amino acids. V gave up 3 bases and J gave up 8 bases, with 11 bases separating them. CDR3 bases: TGTGCCTGGAGCGGGAGATTGTATGAGCAGTTCTTC. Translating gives CAWSGRLYEQFF.

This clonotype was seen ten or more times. The CDR3 loop reads CASRALLGSNQPQHF. CDR3 sequence (DNA): TGTGCCAGCAGAGCCCTTCTAGGTAGCAATCAGCCCCAGCATTTT. V usage is TRBV6-1 and J usage is TRBJ1-5, with D hard to call. V dropped 6 bases and J dropped 0 bases, with 12 bases sitting between them. The CDR3 is 15 amino acids. CDR1 and CDR2 from the germline V gene are MNHNS and SASEGT.

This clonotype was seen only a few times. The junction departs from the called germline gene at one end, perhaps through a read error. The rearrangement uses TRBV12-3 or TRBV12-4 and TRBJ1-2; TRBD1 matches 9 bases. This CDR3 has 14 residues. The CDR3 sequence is CASSIGQGYYGYAF. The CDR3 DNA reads TGTGCCAGCAGTATTGGACAGGGGTACTATGGCTACGCCTTC.

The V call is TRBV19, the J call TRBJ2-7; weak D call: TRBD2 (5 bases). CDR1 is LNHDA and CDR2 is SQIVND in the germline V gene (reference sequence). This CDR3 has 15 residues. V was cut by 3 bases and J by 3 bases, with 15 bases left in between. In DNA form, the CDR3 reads TGTGCCAGTAGTATCAAGGACTCCGGGGACTACGAGCAGTACTTC. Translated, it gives CASSIKDSGDYEQYF.

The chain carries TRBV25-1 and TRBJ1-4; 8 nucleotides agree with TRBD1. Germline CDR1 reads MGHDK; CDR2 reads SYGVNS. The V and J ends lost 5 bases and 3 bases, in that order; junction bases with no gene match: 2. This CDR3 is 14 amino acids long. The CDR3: CASSTRGPNEKLFF. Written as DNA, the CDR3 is TGTGCCAGCAGTACCAGGGGGCCTAATGAAAAACTGTTTTTT.

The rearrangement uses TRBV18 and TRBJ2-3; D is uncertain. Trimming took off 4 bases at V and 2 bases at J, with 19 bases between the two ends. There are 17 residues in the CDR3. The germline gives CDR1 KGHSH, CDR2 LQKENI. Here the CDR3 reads CASSLRTIGGSTDTQYF. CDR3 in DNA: TGTGCCAGCTCACTGAGGACGATCGGCGGATCCACAGATACGCAGTATTTT.

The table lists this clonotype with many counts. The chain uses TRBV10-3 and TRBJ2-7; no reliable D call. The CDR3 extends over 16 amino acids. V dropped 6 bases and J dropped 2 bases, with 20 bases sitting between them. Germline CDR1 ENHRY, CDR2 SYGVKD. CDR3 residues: CAISMTALTLPYEQYF. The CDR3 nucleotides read TGTGCCATCAGCATGACCGCGCTAACGCTGCCCTACGAGCAGTACTTC.

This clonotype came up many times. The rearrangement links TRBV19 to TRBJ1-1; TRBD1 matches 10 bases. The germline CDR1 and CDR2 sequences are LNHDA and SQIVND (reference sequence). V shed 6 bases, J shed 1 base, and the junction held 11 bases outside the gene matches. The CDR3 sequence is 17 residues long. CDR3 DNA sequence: TGTGCCAGTAGAAGGGAGGGGACAGGGGTGCCGAACACTGAAGCTTTCTTT. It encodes CASRREGTGVPNTEAFF.

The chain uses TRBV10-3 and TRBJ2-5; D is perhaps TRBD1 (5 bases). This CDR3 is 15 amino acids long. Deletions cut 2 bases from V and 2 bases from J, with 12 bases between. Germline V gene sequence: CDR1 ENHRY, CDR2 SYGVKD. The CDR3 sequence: CAISEGQAGQETQYF. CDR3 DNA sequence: TGTGCCATCAGTGAGGGTCAGGCAGGGCAAGAGACCCAGTACTTC.

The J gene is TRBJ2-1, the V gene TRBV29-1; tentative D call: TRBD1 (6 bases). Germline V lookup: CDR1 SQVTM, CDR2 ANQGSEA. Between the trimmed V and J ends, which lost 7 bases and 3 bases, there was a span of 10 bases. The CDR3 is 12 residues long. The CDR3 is CSAWTVYNEQFF. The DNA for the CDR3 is TGCAGCGCATGGACAGTCTACAATGAGCAGTTCTTC.

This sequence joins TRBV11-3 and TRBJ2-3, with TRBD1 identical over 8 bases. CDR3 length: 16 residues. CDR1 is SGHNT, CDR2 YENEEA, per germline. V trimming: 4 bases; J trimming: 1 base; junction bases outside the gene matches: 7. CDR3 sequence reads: CASSWRQGFGTDTQYF. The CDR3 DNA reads TGTGCCAGCAGCTGGAGACAGGGGTTCGGCACAGATACGCAGTATTTT.

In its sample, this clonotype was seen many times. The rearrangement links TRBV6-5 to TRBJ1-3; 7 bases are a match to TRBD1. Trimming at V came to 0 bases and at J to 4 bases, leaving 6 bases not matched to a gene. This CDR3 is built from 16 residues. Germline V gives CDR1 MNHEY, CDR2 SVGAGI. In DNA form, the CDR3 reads TGTGCCAGCAGTTACTCGATAAGGGGGCCAGGAAACACCATATATTTT. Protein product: CASSYSIRGPGNTIYF.

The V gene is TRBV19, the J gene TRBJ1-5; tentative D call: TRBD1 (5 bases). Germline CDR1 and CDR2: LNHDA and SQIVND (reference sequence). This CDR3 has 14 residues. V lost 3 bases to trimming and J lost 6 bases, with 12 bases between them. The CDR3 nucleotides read TGTGCCAGTAGTATCCCAGGGTGGGGTCAGCCCCAGCATTTT. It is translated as CASSIPGWGQPQHF.

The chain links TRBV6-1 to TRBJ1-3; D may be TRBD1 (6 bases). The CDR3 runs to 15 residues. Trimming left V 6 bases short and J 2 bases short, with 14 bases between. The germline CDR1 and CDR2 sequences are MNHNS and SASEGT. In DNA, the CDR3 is TGTGCCAGCAGCCTGACAGGACGACCTGGAAACACCATATATTTT. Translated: CASSLTGRPGNTIYF.